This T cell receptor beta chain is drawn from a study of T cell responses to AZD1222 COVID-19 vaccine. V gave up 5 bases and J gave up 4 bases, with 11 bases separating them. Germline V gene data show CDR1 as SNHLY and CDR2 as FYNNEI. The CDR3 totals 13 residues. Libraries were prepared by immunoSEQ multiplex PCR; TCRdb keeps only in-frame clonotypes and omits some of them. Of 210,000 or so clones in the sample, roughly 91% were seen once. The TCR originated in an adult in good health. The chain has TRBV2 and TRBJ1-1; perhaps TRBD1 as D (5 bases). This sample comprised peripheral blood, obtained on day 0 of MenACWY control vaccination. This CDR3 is CASSRVGPTEAFF. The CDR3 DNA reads TGTGCCAGCAGTCGGGTGGGGCCCACTGAAGCTTTCTTT.